The rows below give T cell receptor beta chains drawn from one sample of a study of radiotherapy plus CTLA-4 blockade in lung cancer. Profiling relied on immunoSEQ multiplex PCR, and the TCRdb table lists in-frame clones only, not all of them. The sample carries about 60,000 clones, roughly 76% recorded once. This specimen consisted of peripheral blood, obtained from a patient treated with radiotherapy plus ipilimumab. These receptors all come from a human donor with non-small cell lung cancer who had a complete response to radiotherapy plus ipilimumab. Each CDR3 is given with its conserved first and last residue. D genes are given only for firm matches. Only part of the rows carry a size: once, few, many, or a class if the clone is expanded.

>TRBD1|TRBJ1-3|TRBV5-1|NA
TGCGCCAGCAGCTTGGACAGGGGATCGGGAAACACCATATATTTT
CASSLDRGSGNTIYF
>TRBD1|TRBJ1-5|TRBV6-5|NA
TGTGCCAGCAGCCTCGACAGGGTAGGGCATCAGCCCCAGCATTTT
CASSLDRVGHQPQHF
>TRBD1|TRBJ1-2|TRBV7-8|NA
TGTGCCAGCAGCTTATTAAAGGGACAGAATTATGGCTACACCTTC
CASSLLKGQNYGYTF
>TRBD1|TRBJ2-6|TRBV5-1|NA
TGCGCCAGTGGGACAGTTACCTTCTCTGGGGCCAACGTCCTGACTTTC
CASGTVTFSGANVLTF
>TRBD1|TRBJ2-5|TRBV5-4|NA
TGTGCCAGCAGCACAGGGACAGCCATACAAGAGACCCAGTACTTC
CASSTGTAIQETQYF
>TRBD2|TRBJ2-1|TRBV27|NA
TGTGCCAGCAAACGAGCGGGAGGGCCGGAATCCTACAATGAGCAGTTCTTC
CASKRAGGPESYNEQFF
>NA|TRBJ2-3|TRBV4-3|NA
TGCGCCAGCAGCCAAGATCGGGTACCTTCAGATACGCAGTATTTT
CASSQDRVPSDTQYF
>TRBD1|TRBJ2-7|TRBV27|NA
TGTGCCAGCAGTCGTAGCGGACAGGGATCCTACGAGCAGTACTTC
CASSRSGQGSYEQYF
>TRBD1|TRBJ2-7|TRBV15|once
TGTGCCACCAGCAGGACCGGGACAGGGGACCGGTACTTC
CATSRTGTGDRYF
>TRBD1|TRBJ1-3|TRBV6-5|NA
TGTGCCAGCAGGACAGGGGTTGGAAACACCATATATTTT
CASRTGVGNTIYF
>NA|TRBJ2-7|TRBV11-2|NA
TGTGCCAGCAGCTTAGGGGGCGGATGGCAGAGCTACGAGCAGTACTTC
CASSLGGGWQSYEQYF
>NA|TRBJ2-3|TRBV10-1|NA
TGCGCCAGCAGTGAGGGGGCAATTGGCACAGATACGCAGTATTTT
CASSEGAIGTDTQYF
>TRBD2|TRBJ2-3|TRBV4-2|once
TGTGCCAGCAGCCAACGACAACCCGGACTAGCGGGGGCAGATACGCAGTATTTT
CASSQRQPGLAGADTQYF
>NA|TRBJ1-1|TRBV7-2|NA
TGTGCCAGCAGCTTAACCGGTTTGAACACTGAAGCTTTCTTT
CASSLTGLNTEAFF
>TRBD1|TRBJ2-7|TRBV28|NA
TGTGCCAGCAGTACCCCGGGACAGCGACCCTACGAGCAGTACTTC
CASSTPGQRPYEQYF
>NA|TRBJ1-2|TRBV7-8|NA
TGTGCCAGCAGCTTAGCGAAGGAGATCTATGGCTACACCTTC
CASSLAKEIYGYTF
>TRBD1|TRBJ1-5|TRBV19|NA
TGTGCCAGTAAGATGGGACAGAGCAGTCAGCCCCAGCATTTT
CASKMGQSSQPQHF
>TRBD2|TRBJ2-3|TRBV28|NA
TGTGCCAGCAGTTTCACAAGAGGGACTAGCGGGAGTCGTCGCGATACGCAGTATTTT
CASSFTRGTSGSRRDTQYF
>TRBD1|TRBJ2-2|TRBV12-5|NA
TGTGCCTCGACAGGGGGCTTCGGGGAGCTGTTTTTT
CASTGGFGELFF
>NA|TRBJ1-1|TRBV5-1|NA
TGCGCCAGCAGCCTGGCAGGTAATCTTAACACTGAAGCTTTCTTT
CASSLAGNLNTEAFF
>TRBD2|TRBJ2-3|TRBV5-1|few
TGCGCCAGCAGCTTTGCTAGCGGGAACACAGATACGCAGTATTTT
CASSFASGNTDTQYF
>NA|TRBJ1-1|TRBV10-1|NA
TGCGCCAGCAGTCCTGAGGAGCAGGGTCGGACTGAAGCTTTCTTT
CASSPEEQGRTEAFF
>NA|TRBJ1-1|TRBV14|few
TGTGCCAGCAGCCAAGAATTATCGCCGGGGTACCCAGGCGAAGCTTTCTTT
CASSQELSPGYPGEAFF
>TRBD1|TRBJ2-1|TRBV19|once
TGTGCCAGTAGCTCAGGGGGACCCTACAATGAGCAGTTCTTC
CASSSGGPYNEQFF
>TRBD1|TRBJ2-7|TRBV28|NA
TGTGCCAGCAGTGAGACCGGGACAGCCTCCTACGAGCAGTACTTC
CASSETGTASYEQYF
>NA|TRBJ1-6|TRBV2|NA
TGTGCCAGCAGTGAAGCGAGGCCAGGGAATTGGAATTCACCCCTCCACTTT
CASSEARPGNWNSPLHF
>NA|TRBJ2-7|TRBV7-9|NA
TGTGCCAGCGTCTGGGACTCCGATAGCTCCTACGAGCAGTACTTC
CASVWDSDSSYEQYF
>TRBD2|TRBJ2-5|TRBV7-8|NA
TGTGCCAGCAGGAAAATGCGGGGGGAAGAGACCCAGTACTTC
CASRKMRGEETQYF
>NA|TRBJ1-3|TRBV18|NA
TGTGCCAGCTCACCCAGAACCGACTCTGGAAACACCATATATTTT
CASSPRTDSGNTIYF
>TRBD2|TRBJ2-5|TRBV9|few
TGTGCCAGCAGCGCCAGCGGGGGCCCCAAAGAGACCCAGTACTTC
CASSASGGPKETQYF
>TRBD1|TRBJ1-5|TRBV18|NA
TGTGCCAGCTCACCTTATAGGACAGGGGATGGGGATCAGCCCCAGCATTTT
CASSPYRTGDGDQPQHF
>NA|TRBJ1-1|TRBV2|NA
TGTGCCAGCAGTGAGAACAGGGTTGAAGCTTTCTTT
CASSENRVEAFF
>TRBD1|TRBJ1-1|TRBV2|NA
TGTGCCAGCAGTAAAACAGGGGCGGTGCACACTGAAGCTTTCTTT
CASSKTGAVHTEAFF
>NA|TRBJ2-7|TRBV18|NA
TGTGCCAGCTCATTAGGGACACCACCCTCCTACGAGCAGTACTTC
CASSLGTPPSYEQYF
>TRBD1|TRBJ1-2|TRBV5-1|NA
TGCGCCAGCAGCTCCGGGACAGCCGCCCAAGCTAACTATGGCTACACCTTC
CASSSGTAAQANYGYTF
>NA|TRBJ1-1|TRBV30|NA
TGTGCCTGGAGTGTGAGGCTTGAAGCTTTCTTT
CAWSVRLEAFF
>NA|TRBJ2-1|TRBV7-2|NA
TGTGCCAGCAGCTTAATTGAGGGAAAGAGTGAGCAGTTCTTC
CASSLIEGKSEQFF
>NA|TRBJ1-1|TRBV6-1|NA
TGTGCCAGCAGGGTATGGACAGCGAGTGAAGCTTTCTTT
CASRVWTASEAFF
>NA|TRBJ1-1|TRBV2|once
TGTGCCAGCCTCCCCCGGGGGGTCGGCACTGAAGCTTTCTTT
CASLPRGVGTEAFF
>TRBD1|TRBJ2-7|TRBV18|NA
TGTGCCAGCTCACCGTTTGGTGGGTCCGGGACAGGGAACGAGCAGTACTTC
CASSPFGGSGTGNEQYF
>NA|TRBJ1-5|TRBV5-8|NA
TGTGCCAGCAGCTTGTCCGGGTGGTACAATCAGCCCCAGCATTTT
CASSLSGWYNQPQHF